These 25 T cell receptor beta chains came from one sample sequenced in a study of chemoradiotherapy in HPV16-positive cancers. Data came from immunoSEQ multiplex PCR; TCRdb stores just in-frame clones and leaves some out. The sample gives 8,000 to 9,000 clones, about 89% of which show up once; approximately 3.4% is in the top ten. The input for sequencing was blood, taken from a patient who underwent chemoradiotherapy. All receptors derive from a human donor with HPV-associated anogenital cancer.

The chain combines TRBV7-9 with TRBJ1-2; the D is unclear. The CDR3 spans 14 residues. The V end lost 4 bases, the J end lost 8 bases, and 17 bases lay between the germline ends. Germline CDR1 SEHNR, CDR2 FQNEAQ (reference sequence). CDR3 sequence: CASSYGADFFGYTF. The DNA of the CDR3 is TGTGCCAGCAGCTATGGAGCGGACTTCTTCGGCTACACCTTC.

The V gene is TRBV27, the J gene TRBJ2-7; 12 bases line up with TRBD1. Trimming took 6 bases from V and 10 from J; bases not matched to a gene: 7. Germline V gene lookup returns CDR1 MNHEY and CDR2 SMNVEV (reference sequence). The CDR3 covers 13 residues. CDR3 DNA sequence: TGTGCCAGCAGGGGACAGGGGGCTCCGACACAGTACTTC. It yields the protein CASRGQGAPTQYF.

The J gene is TRBJ2-7, the V gene TRBV6-5, with 9 bases that match TRBD1. The ends lost 2 bases at V and 4 bases at J; junction bases unmatched: 9. CDR3 length: 16 amino acids. CDR1 and CDR2 (germline): MNHEY, SVGAGI. This CDR3 reads CASSYDRDRVAYEQYF. The CDR3 region has the DNA TGTGCCAGCAGTTACGACCGGGACAGGGTGGCGTACGAGCAGTACTTC.

A single count supports this clone. V gene TRBV10-2 combines with J gene TRBJ2-7; D remains ambiguous. Germline CDR1 reads WSHSY; CDR2 reads SAAADI. The CDR3 length is 14 residues. V was clipped by 5 bases and J by 0 bases, with 11 bases between them. The chain's CDR3 is CASSPLQSSYEQYF. The CDR3 DNA follows: TGCGCCAGCAGTCCCCTCCAGAGCTCCTACGAGCAGTACTTC.

This rearrangement joins TRBV19 to TRBJ1-1; D gene unclear. Trimming left V 5 bases short and J 5 bases short, with 12 bases between. From germline, CDR1 is LNHDA and CDR2 SQIVND (reference sequence). The CDR3 is 13 residues long. The CDR3 here is CASSSARGTEAFF. CDR3 nucleotide sequence: TGTGCCAGTAGTTCCGCGCGGGGAACTGAAGCTTTCTTT.

V is TRBV6-1 and J is TRBJ1-1; D unclear. Germline values: CDR1 MNHNS, CDR2 SASEGT. This CDR3 has 14 amino acids. Trimming took off 1 base at V and 0 bases at J, with 6 bases between the two ends. The CDR3 DNA reads as TGTGCCAGCAGTGAAGTGGGCTTGAACACTGAAGCTTTCTTT. It translates to CASSEVGLNTEAFF.

The chain combines TRBV11-2 with TRBJ1-5, with D perhaps TRBD1 (6 bases). Germline V gives CDR1 SGHAT, CDR2 FQNNGV. V gave up 0 bases and J gave up 6 bases, with 9 bases separating them. CDR3 length equals 14 residues. This CDR3 reads CASSLDIQGQPQHF. CDR3 bases: TGTGCCAGCAGCTTAGATATACAGGGTCAGCCCCAGCATTTT.

The rearrangement links TRBV4-1 to TRBJ2-1; 7 bases align to TRBD2. CDR3 length: 16 residues. Trimming took 1 base from V and 4 from J; bases not matched to a gene: 7. The V gene's germline CDR1 is MGHRA and CDR2 YSYEKL. CDR3 nucleotides: TGCGCCAGCAGCCAAGTCCGGACTAGGGAATACAATGAGCAGTTCTTC. This codes for CASSQVRTREYNEQFF.

This clone was found once. V usage is TRBV19 and J usage is TRBJ1-1, with D unclear. Trimming shortened V by 5 bases and J by 4 bases, and 11 bases separated the two germline ends. The germline V gene encodes CDR1 LNHDA and CDR2 SQIVND (reference sequence). The CDR3 length is 13 residues. CDR3 coding DNA: TGTGCCAGTAGTTTACAGAGGCCCACTGAAGCTTTCTTT. Translating gives CASSLQRPTEAFF.

This chain joins TRBV30 and TRBJ1-2; weak D call: TRBD1 (6 bases). V shed 8 bases and J shed 2 bases, with 15 bases lying between them. CDR1 and CDR2 (germline): GTSNPN, SVGIG (reference sequence). CDR3 length: 13 amino acids. CDR3 sequence: CAAVGGANYGYTF. The CDR3 DNA reads TGTGCCGCGGTGGGGGGCGCGAACTATGGCTACACCTTC.

The V call is TRBV6-1, the J call TRBJ1-2, with 7 bases matching TRBD1. Germline assignment: CDR1 MNHNS and CDR2 SASEGT. V lost 5 bases and J lost 5; bases outside the gene matches: 14. This CDR3 has 16 residues. The CDR3 sequence is CASSKGQVSTIYGYTF. CDR3 in DNA: TGTGCCAGCAGTAAAGGACAGGTCTCCACTATATATGGCTACACCTTC.

The chain links TRBV11-2 to TRBJ2-7; D is unclear. V lost 1 base, J lost 5 bases, and 6 bases lay in between. This CDR3 contains 12 residues. Germline loops: CDR1 SGHAT, CDR2 FQNNGV. CDR3 protein: CASSLAGDEQYF. The CDR3 DNA reads TGTGCCAGCAGCTTAGCTGGGGACGAGCAGTACTTC.

V is TRBV14 and J is TRBJ1-3; D is possibly TRBD1 (5 bases). Germline V gives CDR1 SGHDN, CDR2 FVKESK. The V end was cut by 4 bases, the J end by 4 bases, with 17 bases between. This CDR3 region has 16 residues. The CDR3 coding sequence is TGTGCCAGCAGCCCCCTGGGGCCCTCCGGAGGAAACACCATATATTTT. Its translation is CASSPLGPSGGNTIYF. Drawing the rest from reference TRBV14 and TRBJ1-3, the complete variable domain is EAGVTQFPSHSVIEKGQTVTLRCDPISGHDNLYWYRRVMGKEIKFLLHFVKESKQDESGMPNNRFLAERTGGTYSTLKVQPAELEDSGVYFCASSPLGPSGGNTIYFGEGSWLTVV.

The V call is TRBV19, the J call TRBJ2-1; 12 nucleotides agree with TRBD2. V gave up 5 bases and J gave up 10 bases; unmatched junction bases: 6. This CDR3 has 14 amino acids. Germline V gene sequence: CDR1 LNHDA, CDR2 SQIVND (reference sequence). CDR3 nucleotide sequence: TGTGCCAGTAGTCCCGGACTAGCGGGATGGGAGCAGTTCTTC. It yields the protein CASSPGLAGWEQFF.

The chain is built from TRBV27 and TRBJ1-1; unclear D gene. This CDR3 is built from 14 residues. V shed 3 bases and J shed 6 bases, with 14 bases lying between them. CDR1 and CDR2 from the germline V gene are MNHEY and SMNVEV (reference sequence). This CDR3 reads CASSLGNGRSEAFF. The CDR3 coding sequence is TGTGCCAGCAGTTTGGGAAACGGGCGATCTGAAGCTTTCTTT.

This clone has only one observation. The chain is built from TRBV6-1 and TRBJ1-4; D gene unclear. Germline V gives CDR1 MNHNS, CDR2 SASEGT. The CDR3 covers 14 residues. Trimming cost V 6 bases and J 5 bases, with 13 bases left between them. The CDR3 loop is CASRIQILNEKLFF. The CDR3 DNA follows: TGTGCCAGCAGAATACAGATTCTCAATGAAAAACTGTTTTTT.

As for this clone: A read error may account for a junction end that differs from germline. The V call is TRBV5-8, the J call TRBJ1-2; 7 bases are shared with TRBD1. CDR1 and CDR2 (germline): SGHTS, YDEGEE. The CDR3 sequence is 13 residues long. The CDR3 protein is CASSLGQNYGYTF. As DNA, the CDR3 is TGTGCCAGCAGTTTGGGACAGAACTATGGCTACACCTTC.

The chain links TRBV5-5 to TRBJ1-1; D gene ambiguous. The CDR3 runs 12 residues. Deletions cut 4 bases from V and 9 bases from J, with 13 bases between. Germline CDR1 reads SGHKS; CDR2 reads YYEKEE (reference sequence). CDR3 loop: CASSLLGGKAFF. The CDR3 DNA follows: TGTGCCAGCAGCCTCCTTGGAGGAAAAGCTTTCTTT.

J is TRBJ2-7 and V is TRBV7-9; TRBD1 agrees at 8 bases. CDR1 is SEHNR and CDR2 is FQNEAQ in the germline V gene (reference sequence). After removal of 3 bases from V and 5 bases from J, the junction contained 12 bases not matched to a gene. The CDR3 spans 16 residues. CDR3 loop: CASSFVSAGGLNEQYF. CDR3 nucleotides: TGTGCCAGCAGCTTTGTGTCGGCAGGGGGCCTTAACGAGCAGTACTTC.

The chain links TRBV7-8 to TRBJ1-1; D is undetermined. The germline V and J ends were trimmed by 2 bases and 0 bases, with 7 bases remaining between them. Germline V CDR1 and CDR2: SGHVS, FQNEAQ. The CDR3 loop spans 14 amino acids. The CDR3 is CASSLRLMNTEAFF. The CDR3 DNA is TGTGCCAGCAGCTTACGACTAATGAACACTGAAGCTTTCTTT.

This clone was found once. The chain joins TRBV2 to TRBJ1-2, with 10 positions matching TRBD1. Germline CDR1 reads SNHLY; CDR2 reads FYNNEI. The CDR3 covers 15 residues. V shed 7 bases and J 6 bases; nucleotides not matched to a gene: 11. The CDR3 DNA sequence: TGTGCCAGCACCTCGAGACCGGACAGGGGGGATGGCTACACCTTC. Protein sequence: CASTSRPDRGDGYTF.

The chain recombines TRBV13 with TRBJ2-3; 7 bases are a match to TRBD2. This CDR3 has 16 amino acids. Germline values: CDR1 PRHDT, CDR2 FYEKMQ (reference sequence). Trimming took 4 bases from V and 0 from J; bases not matched to a gene: 7. The CDR3 sequence is CASSSSGATSTDTQYF. The CDR3 coding sequence is TGTGCCAGCAGCTCAAGCGGGGCAACTAGCACAGATACGCAGTATTTT. Drawing the rest from reference TRBV13 and TRBJ2-3, the complete variable domain is AAGVIQSPRHLIKEKRETATLKCYPIPRHDTVYWYQQGPGQDPQFLISFYEKMQSDKGSIPDRFSAQQFSDYHSELNMSSLELGDSALYFCASSSSGATSTDTQYFGPGTRLTVL.

CDR3 sequence: CASSIQGNEAFF. The CDR3 nucleotides read TGTGCCAGTAGTATTCAGGGGAATGAAGCTTTCTTT. V and J are TRBV19 and TRBJ1-1, with D possibly matching TRBD1 (6 bases). The V end was cut by 3 bases, the J end by 7 bases, with 9 bases between. Germline V gene sequence: CDR1 LNHDA, CDR2 SQIVND (reference sequence). This CDR3 has 12 amino acids.

CDR3 nucleotide sequence: TGCAGCGTCGCCCCCGGGACTACCTACAATGAGCAGTTCTTC. Its translation: CSVAPGTTYNEQFF. The genes are TRBV29-1 and TRBJ2-1, with 7 bases matching TRBD2. V dropped 6 bases and J dropped 2; count of bases not matched to a gene: 7. The CDR3 runs to 14 residues. Germline V gene data show CDR1 as SQVTM and CDR2 as ANQGSEA.

This chain connects TRBV5-8 to TRBJ1-6; possible D gene TRBD1, 5 bases. The CDR3 is 15 residues long. Germline CDR1 is SGHTS and CDR2 is YDEGEE. V lost 0 bases, J lost 3 bases, and 7 bases lay in between. The CDR3 loop reads CASSLGGLYNSPLHF. The CDR3 coding sequence is TGTGCCAGCAGCTTGGGGGGACTCTATAATTCACCCCTCCACTTT.